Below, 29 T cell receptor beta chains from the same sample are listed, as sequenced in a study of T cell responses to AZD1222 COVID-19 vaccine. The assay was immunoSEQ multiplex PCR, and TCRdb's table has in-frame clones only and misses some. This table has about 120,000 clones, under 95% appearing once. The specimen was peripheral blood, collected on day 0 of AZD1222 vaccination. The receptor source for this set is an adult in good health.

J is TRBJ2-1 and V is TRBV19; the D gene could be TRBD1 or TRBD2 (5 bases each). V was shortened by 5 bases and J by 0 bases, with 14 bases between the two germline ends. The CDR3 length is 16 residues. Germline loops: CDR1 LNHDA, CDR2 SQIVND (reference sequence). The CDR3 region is CASSVTWGSSYNEQFF. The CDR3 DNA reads TGTGCCAGTAGTGTCACGTGGGGGAGCTCCTACAATGAGCAGTTCTTC.

The CDR3 sequence: CASSQDFGGGYGNSPLHF. The DNA of the CDR3 is TGTGCCAGCAGCCAAGATTTTGGGGGGGGCTACGGGAATTCACCCCTCCACTTT. This sequence joins TRBV3-1 (or the pseudogene TRBV3-2) and TRBJ1-6, with D possibly TRBD1 on 6 matching bases. The germline V gene encodes CDR1 LGHDT and CDR2 YNNKEL (reference sequence). V lost 0 bases to trimming and J lost 7 bases, with 19 bases between them. This CDR3 region has 18 residues.

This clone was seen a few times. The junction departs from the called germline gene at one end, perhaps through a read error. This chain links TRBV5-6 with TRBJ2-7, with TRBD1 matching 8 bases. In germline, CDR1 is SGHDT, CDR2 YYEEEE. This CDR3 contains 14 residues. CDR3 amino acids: CASSSEETGALLFF. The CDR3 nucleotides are TGTGCCAGCAGCAGCGAAGAGACAGGGGCCCTGCTGTTCTTC. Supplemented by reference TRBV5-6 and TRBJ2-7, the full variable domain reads DAGVTQSPTHLIKTRGQQVTLRCSPKSGHDTVSWYQQALGQGPQFIFQYYEEEERQRGNFPDRFSGHQFPNYSSELNVNALLLGDSALYLCASSSEETGALLFFGPGTRLTVT.

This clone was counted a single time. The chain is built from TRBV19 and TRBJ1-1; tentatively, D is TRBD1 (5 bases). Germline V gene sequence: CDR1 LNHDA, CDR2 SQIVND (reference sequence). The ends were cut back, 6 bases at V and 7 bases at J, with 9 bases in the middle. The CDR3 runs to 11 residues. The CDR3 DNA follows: TGTGCCAGTAGCGCCAGGGTTGAAGCTTTCTTT. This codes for CASSARVEAFF.

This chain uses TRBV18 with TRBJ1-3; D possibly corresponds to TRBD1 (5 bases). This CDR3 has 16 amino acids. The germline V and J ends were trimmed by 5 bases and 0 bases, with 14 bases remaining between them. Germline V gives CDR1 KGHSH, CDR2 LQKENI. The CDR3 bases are TGTGCCAGCTCAAAGACCGGGACGGTCTCTGGAAACACCATATATTTT. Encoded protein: CASSKTGTVSGNTIYF.

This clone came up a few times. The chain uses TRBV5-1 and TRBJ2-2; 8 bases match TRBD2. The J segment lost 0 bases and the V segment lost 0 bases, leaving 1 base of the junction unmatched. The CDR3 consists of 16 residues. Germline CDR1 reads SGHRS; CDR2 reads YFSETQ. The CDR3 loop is CASSLAGGANTGELFF. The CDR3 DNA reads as TGCGCCAGCAGCTTGGCGGGGGGGGCGAACACCGGGGAGCTGTTTTTT.

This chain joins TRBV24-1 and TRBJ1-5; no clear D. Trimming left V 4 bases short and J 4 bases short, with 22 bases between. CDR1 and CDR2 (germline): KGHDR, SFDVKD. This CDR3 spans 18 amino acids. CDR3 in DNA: TGTGCCACCAGTGAAACGGCTCTAACGACCGCGGGGAATCAGCCCCAGCATTTT. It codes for CATSETALTTAGNQPQHF.

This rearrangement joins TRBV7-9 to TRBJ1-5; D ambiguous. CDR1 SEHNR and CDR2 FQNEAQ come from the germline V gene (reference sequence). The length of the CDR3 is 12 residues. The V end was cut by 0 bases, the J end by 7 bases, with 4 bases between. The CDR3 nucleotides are TGTGCCAGCAGCTTAGCAGGCCAGCCCCAGCATTTT. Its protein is CASSLAGQPQHF.

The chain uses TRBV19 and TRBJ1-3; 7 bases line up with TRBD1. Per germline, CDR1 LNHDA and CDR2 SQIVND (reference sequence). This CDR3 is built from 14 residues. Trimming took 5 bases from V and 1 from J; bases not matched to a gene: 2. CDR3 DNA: TGTGCCAGTAGTCCACAGGGGTCTGGAAACACCATATATTTT. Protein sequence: CASSPQGSGNTIYF.

The CDR3 loop reads CASGLVGGYNEQFF. The CDR3 DNA reads TGTGCTAGTGGTTTGGTGGGGGGTTACAATGAGCAGTTCTTC. The rearrangement links TRBV12-5 to TRBJ2-1; a weak D match, TRBD2 (6 bases). CDR3 length equals 14 residues. Germline V gene lookup returns CDR1 LGHNT and CDR2 FRNRAP. The V and J ends lost 0 bases and 4 bases respectively, with 7 bases between them.

CDR3 loop: CASRLYPEAYEQYF. The DNA of the CDR3 is TGCGCCAGCAGATTGTACCCGGAGGCCTACGAGCAGTACTTC. V usage is TRBV5-1 and J usage is TRBJ2-7; perhaps TRBD2 as D (5 bases). Germline V lookup: CDR1 SGHRS, CDR2 YFSETQ. Trimming took off 5 bases at V and 2 bases at J, with 14 bases between the two ends. The CDR3 totals 14 residues.

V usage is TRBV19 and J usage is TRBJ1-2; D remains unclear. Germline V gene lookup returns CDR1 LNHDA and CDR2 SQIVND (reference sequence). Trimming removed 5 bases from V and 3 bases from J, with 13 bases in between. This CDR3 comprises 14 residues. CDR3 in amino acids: CASSSPPEDYGYTF. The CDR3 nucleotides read TGTGCCAGTAGTTCCCCCCCAGAGGACTATGGCTACACCTTC.

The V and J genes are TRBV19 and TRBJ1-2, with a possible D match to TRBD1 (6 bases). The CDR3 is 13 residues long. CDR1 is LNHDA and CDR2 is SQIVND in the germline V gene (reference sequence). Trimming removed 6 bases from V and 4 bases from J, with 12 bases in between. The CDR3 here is CASRRTEGYGYTF. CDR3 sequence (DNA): TGTGCCAGTAGACGGACAGAGGGCTATGGCTACACCTTC.

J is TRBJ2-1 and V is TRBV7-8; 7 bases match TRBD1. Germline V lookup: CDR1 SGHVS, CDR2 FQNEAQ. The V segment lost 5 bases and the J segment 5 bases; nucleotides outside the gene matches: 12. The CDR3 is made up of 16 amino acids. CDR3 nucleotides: TGTGCCAGCAGCATTAGGGACAGAGCTCAACACAATGAGCAGTTCTTC. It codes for CASSIRDRAQHNEQFF.

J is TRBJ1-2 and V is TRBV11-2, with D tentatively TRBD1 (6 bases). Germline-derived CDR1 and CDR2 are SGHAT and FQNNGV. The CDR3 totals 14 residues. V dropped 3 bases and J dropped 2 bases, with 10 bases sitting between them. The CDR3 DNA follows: TGTGCCAGCAGCTTGAACAGGGAGAACTATGGCTACACCTTC. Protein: CASSLNRENYGYTF.

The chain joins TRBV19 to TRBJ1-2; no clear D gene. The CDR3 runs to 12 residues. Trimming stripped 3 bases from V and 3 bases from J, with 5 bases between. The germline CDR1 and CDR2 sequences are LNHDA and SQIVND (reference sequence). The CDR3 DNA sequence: TGTGCCAGTAGTATCGGTGACTATGGCTACACCTTC. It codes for CASSIGDYGYTF.

This CDR3 is CASSSWTGFGYTF. In DNA, the CDR3 is TGTGCCAGCAGTTCCTGGACAGGATTTGGCTACACCTTC. The genes are TRBV12-3 or TRBV12-4 and TRBJ1-2; 7 bases fit TRBD1. V lost 4 bases to trimming and J lost 7 bases; unmatched junction nucleotides: 6. This CDR3 is 13 amino acids long.

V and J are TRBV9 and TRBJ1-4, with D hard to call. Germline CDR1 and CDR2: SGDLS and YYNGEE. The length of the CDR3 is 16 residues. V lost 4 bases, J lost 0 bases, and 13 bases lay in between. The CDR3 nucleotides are TGTGCCAGCAGCCCGCGCCGGGGAGCAACTAATGAAAAACTGTTTTTT. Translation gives CASSPRRGATNEKLFF.

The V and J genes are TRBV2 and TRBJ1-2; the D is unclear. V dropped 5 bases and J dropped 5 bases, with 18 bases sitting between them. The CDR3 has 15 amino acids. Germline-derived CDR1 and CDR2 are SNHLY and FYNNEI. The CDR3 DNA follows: TGTGCCAGCAGTACCAAGGCCACTCGACATTATGGCTACACCTTC. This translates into CASSTKATRHYGYTF.

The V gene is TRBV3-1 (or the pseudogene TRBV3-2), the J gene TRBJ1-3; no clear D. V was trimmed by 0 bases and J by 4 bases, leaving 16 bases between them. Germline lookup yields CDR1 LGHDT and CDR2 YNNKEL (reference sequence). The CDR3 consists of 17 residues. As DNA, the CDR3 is TGTGCCAGCAGCCAAGATCTAGATGGTCTTCTCGGAAACACCATATATTTT. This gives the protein CASSQDLDGLLGNTIYF.

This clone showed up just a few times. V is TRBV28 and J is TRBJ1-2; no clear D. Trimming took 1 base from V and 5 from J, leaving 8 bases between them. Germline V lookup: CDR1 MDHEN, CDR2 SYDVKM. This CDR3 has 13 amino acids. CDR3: CASSLSVRYGYTF. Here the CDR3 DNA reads TGTGCCAGCAGTTTATCGGTCCGGTATGGCTACACCTTC.

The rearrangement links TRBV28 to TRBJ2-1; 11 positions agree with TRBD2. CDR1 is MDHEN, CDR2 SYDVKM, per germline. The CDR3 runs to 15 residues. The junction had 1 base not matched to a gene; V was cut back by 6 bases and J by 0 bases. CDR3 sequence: CASRTSGNSYNEQFF. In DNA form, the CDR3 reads TGTGCCAGCAGGACTAGCGGGAACTCCTACAATGAGCAGTTCTTC.

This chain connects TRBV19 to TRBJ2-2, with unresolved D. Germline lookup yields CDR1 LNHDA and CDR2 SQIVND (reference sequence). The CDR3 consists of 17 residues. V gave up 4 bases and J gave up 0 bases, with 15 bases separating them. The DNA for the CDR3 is TGTGCCAGTAGTAAACCCAACATACAGACGAACACCGGGGAGCTGTTTTTT. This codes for CASSKPNIQTNTGELFF.

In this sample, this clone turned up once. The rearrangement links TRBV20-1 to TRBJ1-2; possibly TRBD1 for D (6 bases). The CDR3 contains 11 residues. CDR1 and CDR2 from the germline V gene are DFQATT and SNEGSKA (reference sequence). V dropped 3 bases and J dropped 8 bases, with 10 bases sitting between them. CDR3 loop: CSARGDMGYTF. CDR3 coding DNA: TGCAGTGCTAGGGGGGACATGGGCTACACCTTC.

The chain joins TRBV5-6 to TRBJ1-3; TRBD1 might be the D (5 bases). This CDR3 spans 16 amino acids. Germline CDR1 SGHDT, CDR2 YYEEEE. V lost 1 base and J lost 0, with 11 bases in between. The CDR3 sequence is CASSLRGLTSGNTIYF. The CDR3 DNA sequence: TGTGCCAGCAGCTTGAGGGGACTCACCTCTGGAAACACCATATATTTT.

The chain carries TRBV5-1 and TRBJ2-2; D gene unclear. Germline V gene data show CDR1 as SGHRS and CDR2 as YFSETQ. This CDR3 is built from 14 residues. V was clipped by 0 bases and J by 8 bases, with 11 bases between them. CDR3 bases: TGCGCCAGCAGCTTGGCTTCCCTGGGGGGGGAGCTGTTTTTT. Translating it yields CASSLASLGGELFF.

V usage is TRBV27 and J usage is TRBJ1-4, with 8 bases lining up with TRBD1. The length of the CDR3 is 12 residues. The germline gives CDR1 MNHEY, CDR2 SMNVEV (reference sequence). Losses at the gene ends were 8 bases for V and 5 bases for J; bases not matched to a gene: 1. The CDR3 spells CASRTGNEKLFF. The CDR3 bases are TGTGCCAGCCGGACAGGGAATGAAAAACTGTTTTTT.

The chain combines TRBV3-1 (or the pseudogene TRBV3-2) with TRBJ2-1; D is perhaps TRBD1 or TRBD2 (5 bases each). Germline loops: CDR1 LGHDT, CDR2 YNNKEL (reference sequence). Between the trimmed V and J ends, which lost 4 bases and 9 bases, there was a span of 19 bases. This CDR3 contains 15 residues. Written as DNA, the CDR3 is TGTGCCAGCAGCCCCGAAGGGCTAGCTAGGGGTGAGCAGTTCTTC. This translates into CASSPEGLARGEQFF.

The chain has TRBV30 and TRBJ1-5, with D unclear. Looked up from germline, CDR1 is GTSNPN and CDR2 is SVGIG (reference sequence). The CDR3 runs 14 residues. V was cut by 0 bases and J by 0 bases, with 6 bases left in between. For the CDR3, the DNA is TGTGCCTGGAGTGTACCGTTTAGCAATCAGCCCCAGCATTTT. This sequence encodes CAWSVPFSNQPQHF.